The T cell receptor beta chain described here comes from a study of T cell repertoires in cytomegalovirus infection. About the study: Selection of CMV epitopes for the study included recently identified HLA-C-restricted and well-studied HLA-B-restricted ones. Indications came from public TCR beta signatures; they pointed to CMV infection and to a matching HLA type.

On this clonotype: Its antigen is unidentified.

The study's findings and limits: Cumulated frequencies of public TCR beta families served to identify carriers of CMV plus the relevant HLA. The ex vivo response was dominated by HLA-C-restricted CMV-specific TCR beta clonotypes.

One entry per CDR3 protein, called by TCRdb with MiXCR from the reads. The sample shows about 770,000 distinct CDR3 sequences, 25% to 30% of them seen only once. The CDR3 spans 18 residues. The germline gives CDR1 ENHRY, CDR2 SYGVKD. Trimming removed 6 bases from V and 0 bases from J; junction bases left unmatched: 11. This chain connects TRBV10-3 to TRBJ2-6; 7 bases are shared with TRBD1. This material consisted of cultured CD8+ T cells from PBMCs, taken from culture after CMV antigen stimulation. This clonotype was sampled from a human donor in good health (CMV status not recorded). Some clones in this sample may be carry-over from other donors' samples. CDR3 sequence (DNA): TGTGCCATCAGGGTTCCGGGACAGCCCTACTCTGGGGCCAACGTCCTGACTTTC. This codes for CAIRVPGQPYSGANVLTF.